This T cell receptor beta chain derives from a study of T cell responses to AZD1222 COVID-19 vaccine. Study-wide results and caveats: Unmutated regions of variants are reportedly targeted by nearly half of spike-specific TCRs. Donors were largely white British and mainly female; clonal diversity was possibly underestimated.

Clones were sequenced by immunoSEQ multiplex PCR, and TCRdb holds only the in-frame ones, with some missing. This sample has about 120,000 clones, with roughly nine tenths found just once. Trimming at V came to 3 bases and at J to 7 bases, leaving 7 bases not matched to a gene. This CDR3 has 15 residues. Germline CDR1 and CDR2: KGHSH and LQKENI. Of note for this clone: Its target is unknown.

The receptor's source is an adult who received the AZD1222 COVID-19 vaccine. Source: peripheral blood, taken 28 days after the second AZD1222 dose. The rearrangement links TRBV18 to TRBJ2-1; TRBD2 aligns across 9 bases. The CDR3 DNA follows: TGTGCCAGCTCACCGAGCGGGGGGCCGGGGAATGAGCAGTTCTTC. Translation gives CASSPSGGPGNEQFF.